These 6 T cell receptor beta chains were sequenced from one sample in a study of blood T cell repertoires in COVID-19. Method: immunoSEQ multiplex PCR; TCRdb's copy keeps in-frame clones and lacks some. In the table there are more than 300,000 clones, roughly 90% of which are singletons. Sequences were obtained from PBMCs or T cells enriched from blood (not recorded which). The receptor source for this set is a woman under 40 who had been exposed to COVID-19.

The CDR3 loop is CASSLFRENEQFF. The CDR3 nucleotides are TGCGCCAGCAGCCTTTTCAGGGAAAATGAGCAGTTCTTC. The V and J genes are TRBV4-1 and TRBJ2-1, with D possibly TRBD1 on 5 matching bases. Germline values: CDR1 MGHRA, CDR2 YSYEKL. The CDR3 runs 13 residues. V was pared by 4 bases and J by 7 bases, with 11 bases between.

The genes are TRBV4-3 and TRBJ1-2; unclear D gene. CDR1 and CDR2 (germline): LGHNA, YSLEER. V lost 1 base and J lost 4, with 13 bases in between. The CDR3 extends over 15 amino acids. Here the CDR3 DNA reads TGCGCCAGCAGCCAAGCCGGGGTGGCCTTCTATGGCTACACCTTC. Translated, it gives CASSQAGVAFYGYTF.

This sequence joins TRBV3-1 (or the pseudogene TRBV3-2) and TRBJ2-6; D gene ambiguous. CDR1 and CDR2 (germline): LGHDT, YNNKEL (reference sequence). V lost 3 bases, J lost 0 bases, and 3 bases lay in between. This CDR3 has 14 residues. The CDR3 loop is CASSHNSGANVLTF. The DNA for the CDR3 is TGTGCCAGCAGCCATAACTCTGGGGCCAACGTCCTGACTTTC.

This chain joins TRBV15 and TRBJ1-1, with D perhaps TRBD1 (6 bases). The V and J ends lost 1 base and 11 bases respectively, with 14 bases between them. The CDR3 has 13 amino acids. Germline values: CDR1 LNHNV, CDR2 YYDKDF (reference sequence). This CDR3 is CATSRAWDTGAFF. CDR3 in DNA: TGTGCCACCAGCAGAGCCTGGGACACGGGGGCTTTCTTT.

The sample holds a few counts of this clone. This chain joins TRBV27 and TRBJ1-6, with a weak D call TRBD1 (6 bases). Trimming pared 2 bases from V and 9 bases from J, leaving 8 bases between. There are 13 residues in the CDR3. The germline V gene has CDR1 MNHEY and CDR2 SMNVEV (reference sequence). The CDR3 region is CASSLAGASPLHF. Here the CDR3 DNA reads TGTGCCAGCAGTTTAGCAGGGGCTTCACCCCTCCACTTT.

In DNA form, the CDR3 reads TGCAGTGCTAGTGCCTATTCCGGGACAGTTAATCAGCCCCAGCATTTT. Amino acids: CSASAYSGTVNQPQHF. The chain recombines TRBV20-1 with TRBJ1-5; 7 positions match TRBD1. V shed 3 bases and J 4 bases; nucleotides not matched to a gene: 12. The CDR3 consists of 16 residues. In germline, CDR1 is DFQATT, CDR2 SNEGSKA (reference sequence).